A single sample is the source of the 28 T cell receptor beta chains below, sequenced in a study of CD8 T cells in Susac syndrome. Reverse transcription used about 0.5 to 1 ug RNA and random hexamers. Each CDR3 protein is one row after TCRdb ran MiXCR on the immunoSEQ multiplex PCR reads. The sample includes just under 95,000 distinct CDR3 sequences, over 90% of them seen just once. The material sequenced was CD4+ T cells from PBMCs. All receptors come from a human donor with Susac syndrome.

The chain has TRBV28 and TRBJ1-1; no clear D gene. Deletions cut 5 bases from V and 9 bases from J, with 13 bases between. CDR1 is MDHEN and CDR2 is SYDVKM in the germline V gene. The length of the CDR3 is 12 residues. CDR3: CASSAAGNQAFF. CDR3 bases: TGTGCCAGCAGTGCCGCGGGAAACCAAGCTTTCTTT.

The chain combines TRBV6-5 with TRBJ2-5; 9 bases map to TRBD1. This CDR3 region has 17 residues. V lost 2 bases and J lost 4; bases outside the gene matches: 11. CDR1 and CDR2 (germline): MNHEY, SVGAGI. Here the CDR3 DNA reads TGTGCCAGCAGTTACACGCGGACAGGGGTTACCAGAGAGACCCAGTACTTC. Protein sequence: CASSYTRTGVTRETQYF.

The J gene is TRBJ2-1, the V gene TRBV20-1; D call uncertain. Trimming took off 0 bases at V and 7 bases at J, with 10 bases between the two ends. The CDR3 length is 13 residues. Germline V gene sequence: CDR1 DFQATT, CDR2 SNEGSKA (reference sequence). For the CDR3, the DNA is TGCAGTGCTAGAGAACCGCCGGTAAATGAGCAGTTCTTC. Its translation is CSAREPPVNEQFF.

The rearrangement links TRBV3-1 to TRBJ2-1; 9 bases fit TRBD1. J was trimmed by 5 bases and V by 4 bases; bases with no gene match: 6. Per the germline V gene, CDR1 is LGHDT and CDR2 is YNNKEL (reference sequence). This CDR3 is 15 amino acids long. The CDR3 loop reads CASSLPGTGNNEQFF. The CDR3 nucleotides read TGTGCCAGCAGCCTACCCGGGACAGGGAACAATGAGCAGTTCTTC.

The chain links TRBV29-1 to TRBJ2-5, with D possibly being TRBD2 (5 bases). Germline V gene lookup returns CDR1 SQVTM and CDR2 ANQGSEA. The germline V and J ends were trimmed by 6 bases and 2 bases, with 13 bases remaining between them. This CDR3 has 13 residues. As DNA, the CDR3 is TGCAGCGTCGCCGCGAGGGCACAAGAGACCCAGTACTTC. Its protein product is CSVAARAQETQYF.

CDR3: CASSLQGRDNSPLHF. CDR3 DNA: TGTGCCAGCAGTTTACAGGGGAGGGATAATTCACCCCTCCACTTT. This rearrangement joins TRBV6-5 to TRBJ1-6, with 7 nucleotides matching TRBD1. Germline assignment: CDR1 MNHEY and CDR2 SVGAGI. CDR3 length: 15 amino acids. With V trimmed by 4 bases and J by 5 bases, 5 bases remained unmatched.

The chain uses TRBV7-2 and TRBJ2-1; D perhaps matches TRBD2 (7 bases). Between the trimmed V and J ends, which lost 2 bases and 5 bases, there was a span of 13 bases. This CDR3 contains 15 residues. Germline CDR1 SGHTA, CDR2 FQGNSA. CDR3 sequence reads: CASSLRGGGDNEQFF. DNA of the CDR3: TGTGCCAGCAGCTTACGAGGGGGAGGGGACAATGAGCAGTTCTTC.

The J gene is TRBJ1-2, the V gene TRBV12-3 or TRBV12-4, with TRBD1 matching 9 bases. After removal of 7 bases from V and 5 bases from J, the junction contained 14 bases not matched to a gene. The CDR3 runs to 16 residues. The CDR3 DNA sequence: TGTGCCAGCACCGATGCCGGGACAGGGTCGCAGTATGGCTACACCTTC. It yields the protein CASTDAGTGSQYGYTF.

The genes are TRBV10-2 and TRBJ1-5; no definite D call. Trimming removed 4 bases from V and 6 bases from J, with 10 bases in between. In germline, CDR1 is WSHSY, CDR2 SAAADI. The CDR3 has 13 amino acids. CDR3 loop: CASSGGSGQPQHF. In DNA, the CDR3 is TGCGCCAGCAGTGGAGGAAGCGGTCAGCCCCAGCATTTT.

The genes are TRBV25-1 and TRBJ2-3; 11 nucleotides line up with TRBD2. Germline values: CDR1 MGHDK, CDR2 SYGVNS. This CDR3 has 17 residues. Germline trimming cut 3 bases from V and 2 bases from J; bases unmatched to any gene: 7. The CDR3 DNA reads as TGTGCCAGCAGTGAGGGGACTAGCGGATACCACACAGATACGCAGTATTTT. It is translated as CASSEGTSGYHTDTQYF.

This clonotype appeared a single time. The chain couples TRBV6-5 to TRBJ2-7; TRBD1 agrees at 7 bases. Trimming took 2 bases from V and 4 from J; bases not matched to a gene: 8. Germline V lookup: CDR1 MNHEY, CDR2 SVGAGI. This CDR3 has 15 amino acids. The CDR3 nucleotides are TGTGCCAGCAGTTACGCGCCCGACAGGGATTACGAGCAGTACTTC. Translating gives CASSYAPDRDYEQYF.

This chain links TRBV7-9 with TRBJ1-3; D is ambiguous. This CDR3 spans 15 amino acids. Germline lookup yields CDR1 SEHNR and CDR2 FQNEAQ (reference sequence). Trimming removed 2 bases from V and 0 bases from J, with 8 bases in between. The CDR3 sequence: CASSLSKDSGNTIYF. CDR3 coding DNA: TGTGCCAGCAGCTTATCCAAAGACTCTGGAAACACCATATATTTT.

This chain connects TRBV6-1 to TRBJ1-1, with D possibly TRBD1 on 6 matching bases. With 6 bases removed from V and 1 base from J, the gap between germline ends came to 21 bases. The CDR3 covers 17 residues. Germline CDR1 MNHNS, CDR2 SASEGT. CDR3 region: CASSPPGQWGSNTEAFF. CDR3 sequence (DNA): TGTGCCAGCAGCCCCCCCGGACAGTGGGGTTCGAACACTGAAGCTTTCTTT.

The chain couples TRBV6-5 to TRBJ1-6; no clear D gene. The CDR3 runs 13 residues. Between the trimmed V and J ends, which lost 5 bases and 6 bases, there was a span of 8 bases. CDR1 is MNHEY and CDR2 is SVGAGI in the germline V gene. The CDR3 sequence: CASSRVSNSPLHF. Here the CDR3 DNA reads TGTGCCAGCAGTCGGGTTTCTAATTCACCCCTCCACTTT.

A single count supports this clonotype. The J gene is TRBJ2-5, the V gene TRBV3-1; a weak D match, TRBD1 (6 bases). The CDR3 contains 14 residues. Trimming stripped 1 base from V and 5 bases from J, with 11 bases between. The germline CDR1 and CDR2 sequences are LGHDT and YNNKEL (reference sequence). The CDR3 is CASSQGQGQETQYF. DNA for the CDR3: TGTGCCAGCAGCCAAGGGCAGGGGCAGGAGACCCAGTACTTC.

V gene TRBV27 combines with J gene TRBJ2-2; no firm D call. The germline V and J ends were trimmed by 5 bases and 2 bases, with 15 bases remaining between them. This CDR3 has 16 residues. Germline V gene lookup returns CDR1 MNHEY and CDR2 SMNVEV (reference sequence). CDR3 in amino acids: CASSPRVAANTGELFF. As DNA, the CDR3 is TGTGCCAGCAGTCCCCGGGTTGCGGCTAACACCGGGGAGCTGTTTTTT.

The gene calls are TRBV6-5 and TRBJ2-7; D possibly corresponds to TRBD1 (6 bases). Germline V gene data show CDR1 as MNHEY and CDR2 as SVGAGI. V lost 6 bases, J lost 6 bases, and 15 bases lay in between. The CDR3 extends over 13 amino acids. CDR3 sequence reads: CASRQGKYSEQYF. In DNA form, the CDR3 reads TGTGCCAGCAGACAGGGTAAATATAGCGAGCAGTACTTC.

This CDR3 is CASSRGQEGRTGELFF. CDR3 in DNA: TGTGCCAGCTCCCGCGGACAGGAGGGAAGGACCGGGGAGCTGTTTTTT. The V and J genes are TRBV18 and TRBJ2-2; tentatively, D is TRBD1 (7 bases). Germline CDR1 and CDR2: KGHSH and LQKENI. The CDR3 loop spans 16 amino acids. V was shortened by 6 bases and J by 5 bases, with 19 bases between the two germline ends. Filled out from reference TRBV18 and TRBJ2-2, the complete variable domain reads NAGVMQNPRHLVRRRGQEARLRCSPMKGHSHVYWYRQLPEEGLKFMVYLQKENIIDESGMPKERFSAEFPKEGPSILRIQQVVRGDSAAYFCASSRGQEGRTGELFFGEGSRLTVL.

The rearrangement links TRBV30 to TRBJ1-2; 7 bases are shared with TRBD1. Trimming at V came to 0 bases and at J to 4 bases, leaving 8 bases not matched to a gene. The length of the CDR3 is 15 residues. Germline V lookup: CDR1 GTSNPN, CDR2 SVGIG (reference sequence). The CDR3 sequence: CAWSVGDRATYGYTF. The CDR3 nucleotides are TGTGCCTGGAGTGTCGGAGACAGGGCCACCTATGGCTACACCTTC. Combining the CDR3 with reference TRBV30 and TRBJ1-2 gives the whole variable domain SQTIHQWPATLVQPVGSPLSLECTVEGTSNPNLYWYRQAAGRGLQLLFYSVGIGQISSEVPQNLSASRPQDRQFILSSKKLLLSDSGFYLCAWSVGDRATYGYTFGSGTRLTVV.

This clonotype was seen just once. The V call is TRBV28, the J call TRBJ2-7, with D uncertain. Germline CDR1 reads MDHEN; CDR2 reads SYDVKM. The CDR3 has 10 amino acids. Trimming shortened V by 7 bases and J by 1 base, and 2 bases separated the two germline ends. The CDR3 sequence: CASKSYEQYF. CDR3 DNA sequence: TGTGCCAGCAAGTCCTACGAGCAGTACTTC.

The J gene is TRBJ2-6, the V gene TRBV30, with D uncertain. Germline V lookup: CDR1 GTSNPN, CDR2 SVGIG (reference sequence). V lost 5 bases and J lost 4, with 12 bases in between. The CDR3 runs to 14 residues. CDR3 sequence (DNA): TGTGCCTGGGACGGACCCTCCGGGGCCAACGTCCTGACTTTC. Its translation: CAWDGPSGANVLTF.

The DNA of the CDR3 is TGTGCCAGCAGTCCCCGGGACTCCCCGGGCAATCAGCCCCAGCATTTT. This encodes CASSPRDSPGNQPQHF. The V and J genes are TRBV12-3 or TRBV12-4 and TRBJ1-5; D perhaps matches TRBD1 (5 bases). Trimming cost V 5 bases and J 2 bases, with 16 bases left between them. The CDR3 length is 16 residues.

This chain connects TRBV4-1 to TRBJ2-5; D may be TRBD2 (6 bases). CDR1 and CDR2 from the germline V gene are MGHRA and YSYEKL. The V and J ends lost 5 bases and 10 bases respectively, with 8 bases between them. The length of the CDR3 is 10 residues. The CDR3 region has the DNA TGCGCCAGCAGCGGGCGGGACCAGTACTTC. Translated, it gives CASSGRDQYF.

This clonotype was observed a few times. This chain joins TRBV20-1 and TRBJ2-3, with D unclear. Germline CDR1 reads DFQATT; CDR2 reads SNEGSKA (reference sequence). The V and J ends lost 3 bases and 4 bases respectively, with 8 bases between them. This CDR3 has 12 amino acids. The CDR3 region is CSARDLADTQYF. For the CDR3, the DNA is TGCAGTGCTAGGGACCTAGCAGATACGCAGTATTTT.

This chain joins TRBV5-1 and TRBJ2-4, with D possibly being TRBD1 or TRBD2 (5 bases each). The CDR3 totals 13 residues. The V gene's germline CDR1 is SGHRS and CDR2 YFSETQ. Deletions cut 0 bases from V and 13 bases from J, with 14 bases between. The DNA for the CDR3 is TGCGCCAGCAGCTTGGGATCCGGGACGGTACAGTACTTC. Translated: CASSLGSGTVQYF.

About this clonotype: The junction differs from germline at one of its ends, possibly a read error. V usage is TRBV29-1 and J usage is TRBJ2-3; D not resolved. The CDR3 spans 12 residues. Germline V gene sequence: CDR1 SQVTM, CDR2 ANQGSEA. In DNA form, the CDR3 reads TGCAGCGTTCAAGAGGACACAGATACGCAGTATTTT. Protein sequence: CSVQEDTDTQYF.

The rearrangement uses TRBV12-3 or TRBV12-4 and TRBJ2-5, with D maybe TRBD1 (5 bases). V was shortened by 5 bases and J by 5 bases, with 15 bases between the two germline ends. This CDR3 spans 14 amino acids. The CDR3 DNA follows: TGTGCCAGCAGTCCCCCAGGGCTGGGGGAGACCCAGTACTTC. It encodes CASSPPGLGETQYF.

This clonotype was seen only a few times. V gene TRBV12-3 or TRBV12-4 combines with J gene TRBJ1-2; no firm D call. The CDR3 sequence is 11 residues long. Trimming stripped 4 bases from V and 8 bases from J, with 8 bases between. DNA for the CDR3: TGTGCCAGCAGTTCCTTGGGCGGCTACACCTTC. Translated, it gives CASSSLGGYTF.